What follows are 2 T cell receptor beta chains derived from one specimen sequenced in a study of identical twins. TCRdb processed the 5' RACE reads anew with MiXCR; each CDR3 protein has one entry. The data contain around 500,000 distinct CDR3 sequences, more than 13% of them singletons. This sample was also put to use in a study of yellow fever vaccine responses in identical twins.

The sequenced sample was CD4+ T cells sorted from blood. The receptors come from a woman aged 18-35 years in good health.

The chain combines TRBV10-2 with TRBJ2-5, with 7 positions matching TRBD1. V dropped 5 bases and J dropped 5; count of bases not matched to a gene: 8. Germline CDR1 reads WSHSY; CDR2 reads SAAADI. The CDR3 is made up of 14 amino acids. Written as DNA, the CDR3 is TGCGCCAGCAGTAAAGGGGGCCTTGGGGAGACCCAGTACTTC. As protein: CASSKGGLGETQYF.

The chain couples TRBV5-6 to TRBJ2-5; TRBD1 matches at 8 bases. CDR1 is SGHDT and CDR2 is YYEEEE in the germline V gene. Germline trimming cut 6 bases from V and 7 bases from J; bases unmatched to any gene: 8. This CDR3 has 13 amino acids. This CDR3 reads CASTSRGPGTQYF. The CDR3 coding sequence is TGTGCCAGCACCTCCAGGGGGCCTGGGACCCAGTACTTC.